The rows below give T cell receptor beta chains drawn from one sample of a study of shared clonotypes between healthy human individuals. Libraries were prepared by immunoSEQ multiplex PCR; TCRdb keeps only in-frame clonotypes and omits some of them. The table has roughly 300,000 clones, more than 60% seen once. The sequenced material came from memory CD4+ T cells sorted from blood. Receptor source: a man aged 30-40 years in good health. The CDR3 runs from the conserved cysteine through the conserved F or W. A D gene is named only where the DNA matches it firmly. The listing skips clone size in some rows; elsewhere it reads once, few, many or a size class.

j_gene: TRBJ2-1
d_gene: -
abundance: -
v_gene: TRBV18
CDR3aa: CASSPGTTGYNEQFF
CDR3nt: TGTGCCAGCTCACCAGGGACGACAGGATACAATGAGCAGTTCTTC

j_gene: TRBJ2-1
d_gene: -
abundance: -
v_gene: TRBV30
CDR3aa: CAWSRFGGGNEQFF
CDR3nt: TGTGCCTGGAGTCGTTTCGGGGGAGGAAATGAGCAGTTCTTC

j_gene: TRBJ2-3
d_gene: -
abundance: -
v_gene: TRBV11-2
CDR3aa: CASSLNADTQYF
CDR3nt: TGTGCCAGCAGCTTGAATGCAGATACGCAGTATTTT

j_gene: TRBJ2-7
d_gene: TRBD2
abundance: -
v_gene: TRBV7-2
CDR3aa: CASSRLAGPTYEQYF
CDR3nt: TGTGCCAGCAGCCGATTAGCGGGCCCAACCTACGAGCAGTACTTC

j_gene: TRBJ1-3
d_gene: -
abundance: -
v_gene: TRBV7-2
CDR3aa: CASSYVSGGNTIYF
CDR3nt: TGTGCCAGCAGCTACGTTAGCGGGGGAAACACCATATATTTT

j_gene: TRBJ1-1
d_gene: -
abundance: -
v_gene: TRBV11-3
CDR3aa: CASSQELDTEAFF
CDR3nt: TGTGCCAGCAGCCAAGAACTCGACACTGAAGCTTTCTTT

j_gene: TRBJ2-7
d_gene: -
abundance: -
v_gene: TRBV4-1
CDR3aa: CASSQNSYSYEQYF
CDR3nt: TGCGCCAGCAGCCAGAACAGTTATTCCTACGAGCAGTACTTC

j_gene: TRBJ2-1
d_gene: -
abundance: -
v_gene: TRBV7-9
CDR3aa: CASSLESVYNEQFF
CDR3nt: TGTGCCAGCAGCTTAGAGTCTGTCTACAATGAGCAGTTCTTC

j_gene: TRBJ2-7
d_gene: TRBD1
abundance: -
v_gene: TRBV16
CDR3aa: CASRPRDRGFSYEQYF
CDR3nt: TGTGCCAGCAGACCCCGGGACAGGGGCTTCTCCTACGAGCAGTACTTC

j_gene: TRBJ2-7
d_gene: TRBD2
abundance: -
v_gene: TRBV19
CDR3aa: CASSISTGREATPALGEQYF
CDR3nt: TGTGCCAGTAGTATCTCCACCGGGCGGGAGGCCACCCCGGCCCTAGGCGAGCAGTACTTC

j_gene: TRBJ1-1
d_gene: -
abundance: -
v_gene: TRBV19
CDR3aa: CASSMYTEAFF
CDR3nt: TGTGCCAGTAGTATGTACACTGAAGCTTTCTTT

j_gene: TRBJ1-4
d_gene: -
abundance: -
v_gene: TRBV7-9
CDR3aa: CASSYRQGATNEKLFF
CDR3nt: TGTGCCAGCAGCTACCGTCAGGGAGCAACTAATGAAAAACTGTTTTTT

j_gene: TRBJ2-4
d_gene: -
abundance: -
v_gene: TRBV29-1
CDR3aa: CSVETYDSLAKNIQYF
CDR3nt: TGCAGCGTTGAAACTTATGACAGTCTAGCCAAAAACATTCAGTACTTC

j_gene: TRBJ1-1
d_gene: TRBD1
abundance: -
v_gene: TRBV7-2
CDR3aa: CASSLLTGPTEAFF
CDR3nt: TGTGCCAGCAGCCTCTTGACAGGGCCGACTGAAGCTTTCTTT

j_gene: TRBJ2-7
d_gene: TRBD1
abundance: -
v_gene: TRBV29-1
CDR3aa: CSGGTGDAYEQYF
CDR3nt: TGCAGCGGGGGGACAGGGGATGCCTACGAGCAGTACTTC

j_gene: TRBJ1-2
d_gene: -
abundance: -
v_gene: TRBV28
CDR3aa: CASSSRTVLANYGYTF
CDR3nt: TGTGCCAGCAGTTCCCGGACAGTCTTGGCTAACTATGGCTACACCTTC

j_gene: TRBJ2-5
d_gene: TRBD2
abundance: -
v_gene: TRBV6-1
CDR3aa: CASSDPGLAGGETQYF
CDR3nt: TGTGCCAGCAGTGACCCTGGACTAGCGGGAGGAGAGACCCAGTACTTC

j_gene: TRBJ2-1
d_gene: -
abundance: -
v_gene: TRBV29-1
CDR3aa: CSAFQDSPSYNEQFF
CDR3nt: TGCAGCGCCTTTCAGGACTCCCCCTCCTACAATGAGCAGTTCTTC

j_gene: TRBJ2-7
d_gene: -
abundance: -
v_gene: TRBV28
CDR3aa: CASGLSGELYEQYF
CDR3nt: TGTGCCAGCGGATTAAGTGGGGAACTCTACGAGCAGTACTTC

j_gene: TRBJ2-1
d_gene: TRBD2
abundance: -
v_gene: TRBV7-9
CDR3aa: CASTQRELSNEQFF
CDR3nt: TGTGCCAGCACCCAGCGGGAGTTGAGTAATGAGCAGTTCTTC

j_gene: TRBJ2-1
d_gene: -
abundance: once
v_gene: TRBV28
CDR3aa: CASRSGLSYNEQFF
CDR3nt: TGTGCCAGCAGATCGGGACTTTCCTACAATGAGCAGTTCTTC

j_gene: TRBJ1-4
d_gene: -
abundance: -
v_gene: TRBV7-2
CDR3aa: CASSPFEGDGEKLFF
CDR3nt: TGTGCCAGCAGCCCCTTCGAGGGGGATGGGGAAAAACTGTTTTTT

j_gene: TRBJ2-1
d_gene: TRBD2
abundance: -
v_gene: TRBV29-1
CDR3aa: CSGIPPGLAGEQFF
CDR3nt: TGCAGCGGAATCCCGCCGGGACTAGCTGGCGAGCAGTTCTTC

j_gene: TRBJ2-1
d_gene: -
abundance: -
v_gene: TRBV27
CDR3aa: CATRRGDVSYNEQFF
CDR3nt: TGTGCCACCAGGAGGGGGGACGTCTCCTACAATGAGCAGTTCTTC

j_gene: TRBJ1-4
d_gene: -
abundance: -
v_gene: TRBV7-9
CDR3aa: CASSLTLTGRGTNEKLFF
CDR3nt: TGTGCCAGCAGCTTAACTCTGACAGGTCGGGGGACTAATGAAAAACTGTTTTTT

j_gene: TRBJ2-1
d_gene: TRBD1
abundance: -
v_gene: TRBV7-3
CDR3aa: CASSPNRVTGGWSYNEQFF
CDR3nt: TGTGCCAGCAGCCCAAACCGTGTTACAGGGGGGTGGTCCTACAATGAGCAGTTCTTC

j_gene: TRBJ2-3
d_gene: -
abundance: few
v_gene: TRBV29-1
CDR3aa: CSVEGPTHRDTQYF
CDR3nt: TGCAGCGTTGAAGGCCCGACCCACCGGGATACGCAGTATTTT

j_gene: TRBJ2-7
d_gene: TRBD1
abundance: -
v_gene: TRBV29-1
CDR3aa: CSVSPGQGVHEQYF
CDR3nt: TGCAGCGTTTCTCCGGGACAGGGCGTCCACGAGCAGTACTTC

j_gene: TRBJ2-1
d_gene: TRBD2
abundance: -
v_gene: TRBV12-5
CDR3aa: CASGLSSGTRHNEQFF
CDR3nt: TGTGCTAGTGGTTTGTCATCCGGGACTAGGCACAATGAGCAGTTCTTC

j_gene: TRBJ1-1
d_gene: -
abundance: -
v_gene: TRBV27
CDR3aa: CASSFLGVNTEAFF
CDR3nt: TGTGCCAGCAGTTTCTTGGGGGTTAACACTGAAGCTTTCTTT

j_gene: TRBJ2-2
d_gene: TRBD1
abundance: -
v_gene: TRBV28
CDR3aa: CASSFLGQGADTGELFF
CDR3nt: TGTGCCAGCAGTTTCCTCGGACAGGGGGCGGACACCGGGGAGCTGTTTTTT

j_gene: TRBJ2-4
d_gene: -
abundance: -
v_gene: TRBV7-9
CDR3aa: CASSRTDGAKNIQYF
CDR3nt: TGTGCCAGCAGCCGGACTGACGGAGCCAAAAACATTCAGTACTTC

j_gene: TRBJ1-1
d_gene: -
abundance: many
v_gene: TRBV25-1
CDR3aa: CASSEIQGIQTEAFF
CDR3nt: TGTGCCAGCAGTGAGATCCAGGGGATTCAGACTGAAGCTTTCTTT

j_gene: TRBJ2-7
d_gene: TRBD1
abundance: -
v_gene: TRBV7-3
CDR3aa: CASSLRPPGQGGMYEQYF
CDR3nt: TGTGCCAGCAGCTTACGCCCCCCGGGACAGGGGGGGATGTACGAGCAGTACTTC

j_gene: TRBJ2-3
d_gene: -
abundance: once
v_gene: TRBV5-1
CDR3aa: CASSSDTTSTDTQYF
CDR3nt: TGCGCCAGCAGCTCGGATACAACTAGCACAGATACGCAGTATTTT

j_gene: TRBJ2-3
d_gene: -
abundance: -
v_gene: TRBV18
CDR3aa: CASSPTGARRDTQYF
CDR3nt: TGTGCCAGCTCACCAACGGGAGCCCGTAGGGATACGCAGTATTTT

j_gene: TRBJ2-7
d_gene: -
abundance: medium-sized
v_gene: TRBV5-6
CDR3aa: CASTLGGYEQYF
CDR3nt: TGTGCCAGCACCCTTGGGGGCTACGAGCAGTACTTC

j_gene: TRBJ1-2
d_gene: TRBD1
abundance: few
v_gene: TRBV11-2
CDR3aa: CASSPRAGGRYGYTF
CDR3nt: TGTGCCAGCAGCCCCAGAGCAGGGGGGCGGTATGGCTACACCTTC

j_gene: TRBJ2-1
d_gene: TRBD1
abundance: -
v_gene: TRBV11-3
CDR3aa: CASSPDRHEQFF
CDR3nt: TGTGCCAGCAGCCCGGACAGGCATGAGCAGTTCTTC

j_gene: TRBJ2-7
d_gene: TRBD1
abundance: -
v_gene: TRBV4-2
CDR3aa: CASSQFLLPRDSSYEQYF
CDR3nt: TGTGCCAGCAGCCAATTTCTTCTCCCCCGGGACAGCTCCTACGAGCAGTACTTC

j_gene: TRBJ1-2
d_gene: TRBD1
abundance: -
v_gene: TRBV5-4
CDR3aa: CASSLQGPNYGYTF
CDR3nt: TGTGCCAGCAGCCTACAGGGGCCTAACTATGGCTACACCTTC

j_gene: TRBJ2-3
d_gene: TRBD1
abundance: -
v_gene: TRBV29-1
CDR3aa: CSVTGTGGSSTDTQYF
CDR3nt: TGCAGCGTCACCGGGACAGGGGGCTCTAGCACAGATACGCAGTATTTT

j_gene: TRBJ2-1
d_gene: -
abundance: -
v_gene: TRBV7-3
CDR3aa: CASSEGRNEQFF
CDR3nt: TGTGCCAGCAGCGAAGGGCGAAATGAGCAGTTCTTC

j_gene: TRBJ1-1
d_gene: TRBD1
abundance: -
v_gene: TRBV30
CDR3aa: CAWKDREDTEAFF
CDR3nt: TGTGCCTGGAAGGACAGGGAGGACACTGAAGCTTTCTTT

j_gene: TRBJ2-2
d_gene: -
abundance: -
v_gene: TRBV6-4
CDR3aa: CASSERRTGELFF
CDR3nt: TGTGCCAGCAGTGAAAGGCGCACCGGGGAGCTGTTTTTT

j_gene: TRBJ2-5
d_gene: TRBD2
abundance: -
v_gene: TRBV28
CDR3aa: CASRTLAGPQETQYF
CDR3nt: TGTGCCTCCCGGACCTTAGCGGGGCCCCAAGAGACCCAGTACTTC

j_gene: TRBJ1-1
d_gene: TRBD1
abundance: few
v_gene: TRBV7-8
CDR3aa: CASSLGRGLGYTEAFF
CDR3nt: TGTGCCAGCAGCTTGGGAAGGGGGCTGGGTTACACTGAAGCTTTCTTT

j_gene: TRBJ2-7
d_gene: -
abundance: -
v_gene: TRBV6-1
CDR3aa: CASRIEGPQEQYF
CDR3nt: TGTGCCAGCAGGATAGAGGGGCCTCAGGAGCAGTACTTC

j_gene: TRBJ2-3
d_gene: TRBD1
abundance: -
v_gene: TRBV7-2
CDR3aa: CASSEPGQGGSDTQYF
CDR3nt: TGTGCCAGCAGCGAGCCCGGACAGGGGGGCTCAGATACGCAGTATTTT

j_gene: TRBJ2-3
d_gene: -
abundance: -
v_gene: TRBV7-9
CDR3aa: CASSLPAQRQYF
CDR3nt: TGTGCCAGCAGCTTACCGGCACAGCGGCAGTATTTT

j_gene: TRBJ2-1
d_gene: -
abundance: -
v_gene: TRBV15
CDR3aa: CATCPRALAYNEQFF
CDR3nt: TGTGCCACCTGCCCGAGGGCCCTCGCCTACAATGAGCAGTTCTTC

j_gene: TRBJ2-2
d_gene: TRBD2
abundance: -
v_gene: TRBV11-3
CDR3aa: CASSSGLAGAPGTGELFF
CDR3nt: TGTGCCAGCAGCTCCGGACTAGCGGGAGCGCCGGGCACCGGGGAGCTGTTTTTT

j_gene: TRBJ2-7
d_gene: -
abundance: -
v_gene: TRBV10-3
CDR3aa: CAISDPSLRGYEQYF
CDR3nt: TGTGCCATCAGTGATCCATCCCTCCGGGGCTACGAGCAGTACTTC